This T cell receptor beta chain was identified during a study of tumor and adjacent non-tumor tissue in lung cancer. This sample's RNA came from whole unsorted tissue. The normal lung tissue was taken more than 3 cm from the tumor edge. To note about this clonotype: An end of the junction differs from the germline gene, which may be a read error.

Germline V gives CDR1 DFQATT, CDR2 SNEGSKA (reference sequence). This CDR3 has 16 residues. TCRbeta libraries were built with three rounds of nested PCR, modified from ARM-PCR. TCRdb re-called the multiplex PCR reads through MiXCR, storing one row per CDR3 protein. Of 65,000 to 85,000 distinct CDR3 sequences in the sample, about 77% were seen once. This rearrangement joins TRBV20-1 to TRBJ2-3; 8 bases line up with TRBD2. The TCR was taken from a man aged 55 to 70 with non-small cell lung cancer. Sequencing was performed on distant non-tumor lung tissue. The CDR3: CSASQYSWREENTQYF. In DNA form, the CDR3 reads TGCAGTGCTTCCCAATATTCCTGGCGGGAGGAAAATACGCAATATTTT.